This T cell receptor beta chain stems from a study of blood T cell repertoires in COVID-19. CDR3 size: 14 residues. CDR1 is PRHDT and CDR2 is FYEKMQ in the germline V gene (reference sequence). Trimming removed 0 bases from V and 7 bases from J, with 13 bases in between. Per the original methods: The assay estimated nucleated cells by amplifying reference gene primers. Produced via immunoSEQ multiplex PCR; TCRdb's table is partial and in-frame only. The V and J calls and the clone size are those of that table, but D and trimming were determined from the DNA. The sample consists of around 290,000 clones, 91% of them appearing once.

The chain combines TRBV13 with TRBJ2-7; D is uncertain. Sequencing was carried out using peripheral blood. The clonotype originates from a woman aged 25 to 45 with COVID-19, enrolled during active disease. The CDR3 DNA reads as TGTGCCAGCAGCTTAGGGCAGCCCGTCGGGGAGCAGTACTTC. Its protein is CASSLGQPVGEQYF. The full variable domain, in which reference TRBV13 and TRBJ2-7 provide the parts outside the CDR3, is AAGVIQSPRHLIKEKRETATLKCYPIPRHDTVYWYQQGPGQDPQFLISFYEKMQSDKGSIPDRFSAQQFSDYHSELNMSSLELGDSALYFCASSLGQPVGEQYFGPGTRLTVT.